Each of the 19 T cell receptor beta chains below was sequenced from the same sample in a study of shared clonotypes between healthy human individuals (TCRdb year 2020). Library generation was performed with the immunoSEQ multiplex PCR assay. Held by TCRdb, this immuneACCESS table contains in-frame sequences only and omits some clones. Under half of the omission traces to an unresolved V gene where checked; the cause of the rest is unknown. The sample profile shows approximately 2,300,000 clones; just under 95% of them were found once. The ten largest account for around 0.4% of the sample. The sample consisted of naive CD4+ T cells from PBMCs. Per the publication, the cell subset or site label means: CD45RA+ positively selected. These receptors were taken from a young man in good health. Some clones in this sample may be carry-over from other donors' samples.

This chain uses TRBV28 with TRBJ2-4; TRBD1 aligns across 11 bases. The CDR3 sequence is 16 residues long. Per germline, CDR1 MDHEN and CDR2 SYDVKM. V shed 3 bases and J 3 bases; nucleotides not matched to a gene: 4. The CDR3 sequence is CASSFGTGGGKNIQYF. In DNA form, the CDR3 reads TGTGCCAGCAGTTTTGGGACAGGGGGAGGCAAAAACATTCAGTACTTC. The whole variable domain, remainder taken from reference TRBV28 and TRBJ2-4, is DVKVTQSSRYLVKRTGEKVFLECVQDMDHENMFWYRQDPGLGLRLIYFSYDVKMKEKGDIPEGYSVSREKKERFSLILESASTNQTSMYLCASSFGTGGGKNIQYFGAGTRLSVL.

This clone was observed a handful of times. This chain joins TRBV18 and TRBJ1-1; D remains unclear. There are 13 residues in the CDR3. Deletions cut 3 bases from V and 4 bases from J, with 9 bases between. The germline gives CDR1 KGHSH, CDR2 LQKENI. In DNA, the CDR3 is TGTGCCAGCTCACCTAATTTGGCCACTGAAGCTTTCTTT. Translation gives CASSPNLATEAFF.

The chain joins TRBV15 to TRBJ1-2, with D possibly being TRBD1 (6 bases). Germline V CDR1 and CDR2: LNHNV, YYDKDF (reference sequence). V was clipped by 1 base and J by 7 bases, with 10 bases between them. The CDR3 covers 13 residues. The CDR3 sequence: CATSRGYRAGYTF. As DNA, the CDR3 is TGTGCCACCAGCAGAGGATACAGGGCTGGCTACACCTTC.

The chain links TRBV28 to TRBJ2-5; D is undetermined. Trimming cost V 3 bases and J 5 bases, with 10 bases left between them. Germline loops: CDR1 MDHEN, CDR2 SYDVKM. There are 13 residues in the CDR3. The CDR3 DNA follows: TGTGCCAGCAGTTTTGGGGTTATCGAGACCCAGTACTTC. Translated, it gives CASSFGVIETQYF.

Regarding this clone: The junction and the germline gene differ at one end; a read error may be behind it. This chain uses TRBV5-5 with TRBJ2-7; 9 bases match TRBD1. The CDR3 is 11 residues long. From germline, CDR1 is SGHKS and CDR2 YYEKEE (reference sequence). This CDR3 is CASSLAGDRVF. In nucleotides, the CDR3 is TGTGCCAGCAGCTTGGCTGGGGACAGGGTTTTC.

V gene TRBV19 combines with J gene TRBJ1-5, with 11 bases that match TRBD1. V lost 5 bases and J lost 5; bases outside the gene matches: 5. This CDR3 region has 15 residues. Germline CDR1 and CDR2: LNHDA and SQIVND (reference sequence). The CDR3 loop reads CASSLDRGRDQPQHF. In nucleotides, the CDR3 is TGTGCCAGTAGTCTGGACAGGGGGCGAGATCAGCCCCAGCATTTT.

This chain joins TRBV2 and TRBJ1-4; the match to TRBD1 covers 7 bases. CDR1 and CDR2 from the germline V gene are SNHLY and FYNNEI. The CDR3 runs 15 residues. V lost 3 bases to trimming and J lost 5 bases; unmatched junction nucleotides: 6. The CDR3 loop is CASSDTRGLNEKLFF. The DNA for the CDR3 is TGTGCCAGCAGTGATACGAGGGGGCTGAATGAAAAACTGTTTTTT.

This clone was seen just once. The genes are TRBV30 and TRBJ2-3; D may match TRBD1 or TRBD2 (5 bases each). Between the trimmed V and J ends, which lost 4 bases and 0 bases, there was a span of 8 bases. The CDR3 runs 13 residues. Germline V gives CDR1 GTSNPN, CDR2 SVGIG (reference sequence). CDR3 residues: CAWKGTSTDTQYF. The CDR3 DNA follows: TGTGCCTGGAAAGGGACGAGCACAGATACGCAGTATTTT.

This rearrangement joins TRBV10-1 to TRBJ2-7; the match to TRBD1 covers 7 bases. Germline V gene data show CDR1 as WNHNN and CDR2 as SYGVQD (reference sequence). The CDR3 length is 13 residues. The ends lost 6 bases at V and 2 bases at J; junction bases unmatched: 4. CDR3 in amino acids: CASRPGQTYEQYF. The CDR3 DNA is TGCGCCAGCAGACCGGGACAGACCTACGAGCAGTACTTC.

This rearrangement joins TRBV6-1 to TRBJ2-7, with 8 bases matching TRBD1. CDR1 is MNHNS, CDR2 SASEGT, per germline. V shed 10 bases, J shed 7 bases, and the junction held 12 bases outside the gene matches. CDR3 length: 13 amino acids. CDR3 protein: CATLGTGVLEQYF. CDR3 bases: TGTGCCACTCTCGGGACAGGTGTGTTGGAGCAGTACTTC.

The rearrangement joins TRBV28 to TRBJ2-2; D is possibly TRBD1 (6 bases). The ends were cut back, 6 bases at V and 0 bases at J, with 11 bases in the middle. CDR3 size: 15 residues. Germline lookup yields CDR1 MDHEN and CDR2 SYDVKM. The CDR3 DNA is TGTGCCAGCAGGCCGACAGGAACGAACACCGGGGAGCTGTTTTTT. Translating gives CASRPTGTNTGELFF.

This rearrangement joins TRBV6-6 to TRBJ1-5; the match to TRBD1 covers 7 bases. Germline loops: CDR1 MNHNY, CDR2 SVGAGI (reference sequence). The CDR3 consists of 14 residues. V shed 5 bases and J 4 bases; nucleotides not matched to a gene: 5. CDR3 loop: CASSAGQANQPQHF. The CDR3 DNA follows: TGTGCCAGCAGTGCCGGACAGGCGAATCAGCCCCAGCATTTT.

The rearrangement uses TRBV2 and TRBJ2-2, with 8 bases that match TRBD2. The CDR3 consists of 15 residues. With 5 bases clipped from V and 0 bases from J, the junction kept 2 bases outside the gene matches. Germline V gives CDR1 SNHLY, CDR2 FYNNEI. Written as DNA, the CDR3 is TGTGCCAGCAGTCTTAGCGGGGCGAACACCGGGGAGCTGTTTTTT. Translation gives CASSLSGANTGELFF.

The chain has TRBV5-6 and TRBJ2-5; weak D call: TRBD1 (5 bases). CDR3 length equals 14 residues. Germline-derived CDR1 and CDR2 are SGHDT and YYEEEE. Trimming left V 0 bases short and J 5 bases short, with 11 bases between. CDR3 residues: CASSLGDRVETQYF. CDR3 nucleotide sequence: TGTGCCAGCAGCTTGGGTGACAGAGTGGAGACCCAGTACTTC.

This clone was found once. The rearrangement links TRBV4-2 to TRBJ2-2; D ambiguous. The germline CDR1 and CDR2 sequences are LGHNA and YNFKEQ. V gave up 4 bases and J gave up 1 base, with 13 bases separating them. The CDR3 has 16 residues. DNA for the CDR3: TGTGCCAGCAGCCGGGCGAGTACAGAGAACACCGGGGAGCTGTTTTTT. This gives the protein CASSRASTENTGELFF.

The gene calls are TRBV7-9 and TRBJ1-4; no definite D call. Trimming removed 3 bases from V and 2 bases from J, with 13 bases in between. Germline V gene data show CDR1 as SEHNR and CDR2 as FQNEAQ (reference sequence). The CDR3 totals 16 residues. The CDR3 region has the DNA TGTGCCAGCAGCTTTAGATCCCCTGGGACTAATGAAAAACTGTTTTTT. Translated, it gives CASSFRSPGTNEKLFF.

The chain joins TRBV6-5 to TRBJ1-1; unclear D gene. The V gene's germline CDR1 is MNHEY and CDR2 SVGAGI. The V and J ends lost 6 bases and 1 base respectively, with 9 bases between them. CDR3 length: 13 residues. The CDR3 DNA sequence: TGTGCCAGCAGCCTAAACTCGAACACTGAAGCTTTCTTT. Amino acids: CASSLNSNTEAFF.

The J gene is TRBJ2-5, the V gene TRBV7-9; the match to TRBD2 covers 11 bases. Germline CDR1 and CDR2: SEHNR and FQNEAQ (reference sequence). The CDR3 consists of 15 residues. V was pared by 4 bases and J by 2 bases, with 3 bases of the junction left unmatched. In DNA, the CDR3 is TGTGCCAGCAGCTGGACTAGCGGGCATCAAGAGACCCAGTACTTC. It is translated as CASSWTSGHQETQYF.

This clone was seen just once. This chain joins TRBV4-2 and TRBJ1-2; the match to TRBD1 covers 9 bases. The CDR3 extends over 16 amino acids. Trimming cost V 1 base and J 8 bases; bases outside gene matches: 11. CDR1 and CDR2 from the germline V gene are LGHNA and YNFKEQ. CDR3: CASSQGARDRARGYTF. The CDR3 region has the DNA TGTGCCAGCAGCCAAGGGGCCCGGGACAGGGCTAGAGGCTACACCTTC.